These 6 T cell receptor beta chains came from one sample sequenced in a study of blood T cells in healthy people across ages. A second PCR of 7 to 11 cycles used a sample-barcoded 5' primer and a J-beta primer mix. TCRdb passed the 5' RACE reads through MiXCR, listing each CDR3 protein once. The sample includes nearly 800,000 distinct CDR3 sequences, roughly three fifths seen only once; the top ten take around 25%. The sequenced sample was blood. These receptors all stem from a man in his forties in good health.

The J gene is TRBJ2-6, the V gene TRBV7-2; 8 bases match TRBD1. V shed 0 bases, J shed 0 bases, and the junction held 10 bases outside the gene matches. The CDR3 spans 20 residues. Germline loops: CDR1 SGHTA, CDR2 FQGNSA. CDR3 DNA: TGTGCCAGCAGCTTAGCCTCACGGGACAGGAGTATCTCTGGGGCCAACGTCCTGACTTTC. It encodes CASSLASRDRSISGANVLTF.

The chain has TRBV10-2 and TRBJ2-5; 8 bases agree with TRBD1. In germline, CDR1 is WSHSY, CDR2 SAAADI. This CDR3 has 18 residues. Unmatched junction bases numbered 16, after V lost 5 bases and J lost 2 bases. The CDR3 DNA is TGCGCCAGCAGTTCGCCGGGACAGGACAAACCCGGGCAAGAGACCCAGTACTTC. Amino acid sequence: CASSSPGQDKPGQETQYF.

The gene calls are TRBV5-1 and TRBJ2-7; a weak D match, TRBD1 (5 bases). There are 14 residues in the CDR3. V was cut by 0 bases and J by 4 bases, with 11 bases left in between. Germline values: CDR1 SGHRS, CDR2 YFSETQ. Written as DNA, the CDR3 is TGCGCCAGCAGCTTGGATCTGGGGCGGTACGAGCAGTACTTC. This gives the protein CASSLDLGRYEQYF.

This clonotype turned up a few times. The V call is TRBV6-5, the J call TRBJ1-2; 7 bases map to TRBD1. The length of the CDR3 is 14 residues. Looked up from germline, CDR1 is MNHEY and CDR2 is SVGAGI. The V gene end was trimmed by 2 bases and the J gene end by 4 bases; junction bases not matched to a gene: 4. The CDR3: CASSYTGQTYGYTF. In nucleotides, the CDR3 is TGTGCCAGCAGTTACACGGGACAGACCTATGGCTACACCTTC.

The J gene is TRBJ2-6, the V gene TRBV7-2; 10 bases are a match to TRBD1. Losses at the gene ends were 2 bases for V and 2 bases for J; bases not matched to a gene: 6. Germline V gene sequence: CDR1 SGHTA, CDR2 FQGNSA. This CDR3 has 18 amino acids. The CDR3 nucleotides are TGTGCCAGCAGCTTATCGACAGGGGGCAGGCCTGGGGCCAACGTCCTGACTTTC. It is translated as CASSLSTGGRPGANVLTF.

The count of this clonotype is one. The chain joins TRBV3-1 to TRBJ2-4; 8 bases agree with TRBD2. With the DNA end fitting TRBJ2-5 better, the J assignment may be wrong. The germline CDR1 and CDR2 sequences are LGHDT and YNNKEL (reference sequence). CDR3 length: 15 residues. CDR3 coding DNA: TGTGCCAGCAGCCCCCCTTCGGGCGGGAGGGAGACCCAGTACTTC. This gives the protein CASSPPSGGRETQYF.